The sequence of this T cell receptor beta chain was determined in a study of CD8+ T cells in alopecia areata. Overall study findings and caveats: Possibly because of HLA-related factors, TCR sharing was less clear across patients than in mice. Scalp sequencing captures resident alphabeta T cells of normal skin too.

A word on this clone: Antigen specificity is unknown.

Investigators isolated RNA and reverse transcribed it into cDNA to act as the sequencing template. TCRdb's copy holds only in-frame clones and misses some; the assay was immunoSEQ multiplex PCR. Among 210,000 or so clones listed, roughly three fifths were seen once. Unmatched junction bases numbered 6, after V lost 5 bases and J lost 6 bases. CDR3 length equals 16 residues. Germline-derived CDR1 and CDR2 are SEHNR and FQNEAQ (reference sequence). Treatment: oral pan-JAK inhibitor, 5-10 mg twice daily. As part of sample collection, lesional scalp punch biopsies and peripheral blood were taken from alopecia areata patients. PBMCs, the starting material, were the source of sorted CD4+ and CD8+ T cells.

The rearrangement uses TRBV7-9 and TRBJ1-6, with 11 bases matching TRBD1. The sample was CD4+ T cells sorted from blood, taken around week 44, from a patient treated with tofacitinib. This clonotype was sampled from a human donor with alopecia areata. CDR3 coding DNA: TGTGCCAGCAGCCCCTGGACAGGGGGCTCTAATTCACCCCTCCACTTT. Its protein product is CASSPWTGGSNSPLHF.